This T cell receptor beta chain was sequenced in a study of blood T cell repertoires in COVID-19. Study details: There were acute and convalescent COVID-19 samples, and they came from the United States, Italy and Spain. PBMCs, B-cell-depleted T cells, or T cells provided the cDNA or gDNA that made up the material.

Germline CDR1 GTSNPN, CDR2 SVGIG (reference sequence). Trimming removed 5 bases from V and 5 bases from J; junction bases left unmatched: 5. This CDR3 has 14 residues. Source study methods: Amplification of reference gene primers was used by the study to estimate nucleated cell counts. TCRdb keeps only in-frame clones here, not all; method: immunoSEQ multiplex PCR. Clonal size and the V and J genes are those of that table, whereas D and trimming came from the DNA. Of about 200,000 clones in the sample, about 90% were seen once. The sequencing sample was made of peripheral blood. V usage is TRBV30 and J usage is TRBJ2-5; 13 positions match TRBD2. The origin of this receptor is a middle-aged man with active or convalescent COVID-19. The CDR3 protein is CAWSLTSGGETQYF. The CDR3 nucleotides read TGTGCCTGGTCCTTGACTAGCGGGGGGGAGACCCAGTACTTC.